This TCR beta chain was obtained from a study of graft-versus-host responses after intestinal transplantation. At the level of the study: The study gave all recipients anti-thymocyte globulin induction, then tacrolimus and steroids for roughly 3 years.

Assay used: immunoSEQ multiplex PCR; TCRdb lists only in-frame clones, some missing. The sample has some 81,000 clones; roughly nine tenths are singletons. General study findings and limits: Early post-transplant falls in HvG clones accompanied the peak levels of circulating GvH clones. The presence of high graft-versus-host to host-versus-graft clonal ratios in allografts characterized patients with graft-donor T cell macrochimerism.

V was pared by 3 bases and J by 5 bases, with 10 bases between. This CDR3 has 13 amino acids. Germline V lookup: CDR1 SGDLS, CDR2 YYNGEE. A note on this clone: The antigen is undetermined.

This specimen was unstimulated CD4+ T cells sorted from spleen or lymph node cells, taken before intestinal transplant. The receptor comes from a human donor who received an intestinal transplant. V usage is TRBV9 and J usage is TRBJ2-3; possibly TRBD1 for D (5 bases). CDR3 region: CASSAGARDTQYF. In nucleotides, the CDR3 is TGTGCCAGCAGCGCTGGGGCGAGAGATACGCAGTATTTT. The variable domain in full, with the rest retrieved from reference TRBV9 and TRBJ2-3, is DSGVTQTPKHLITATGQRVTLRCSPRSGDLSVYWYQQSLDQGLQFLIQYYNGEERAKGNILERFSAQQFPDLHSELNLSSLELGDSALYFCASSAGARDTQYFGPGTRLTVL.